The 10 T cell receptor beta chains in this list originate from one sample, sequenced in a study of blood T cells in healthy people across ages. A second PCR, run for 7 to 11 cycles, used a sample-barcoded 5' primer plus a J-beta primer mix. In TCRdb, the 5' RACE reads were re-called with MiXCR into one record per CDR3 protein. The repertoire includes approximately 2,000,000 distinct CDR3 sequences, 35% to 50% of them detected once, and 20% to 25% sits in the top ten. What was sequenced was blood. The origin of the receptors is a human donor in good health.

The chain has TRBV2 and TRBJ1-3, with D hard to call. The germline V gene has CDR1 SNHLY and CDR2 FYNNEI. V lost 8 bases and J 4 bases, leaving 6 bases between the germline ends. This CDR3 is built from 11 residues. The CDR3 loop reads CASGRGNTIYF. CDR3 coding DNA: TGTGCCAGCGGGAGGGGAAACACCATATATTTT. Filled out from reference TRBV2 and TRBJ1-3, the complete variable domain reads EPEVTQTPSHQVTQMGQEVILRCVPISNHLYFYWYRQILGQKVEFLVSFYNNEISEKSEIFDDQFSVERPDGSNFTLKIRSTKLEDSAMYFCASGRGNTIYFGEGSWLTVV.

The chain links TRBV12-3 or TRBV12-4 to TRBJ1-2; 7 positions match TRBD1. This CDR3 spans 14 amino acids. Trimming took 6 bases from V and 3 from J; bases not matched to a gene: 7. This CDR3 reads CASSRDRQHYGYTF. CDR3 DNA sequence: TGTGCCAGCAGCCGGGACAGACAGCACTATGGCTACACCTTC.

This chain's CDR3 is CSARRGGQGAYEQYF. CDR3 sequence (DNA): TGCAGTGCTAGGAGGGGGGGACAGGGGGCCTACGAGCAGTACTTC. The genes are TRBV20-1 and TRBJ2-7, with 11 bases fitting TRBD1. The CDR3 consists of 15 residues. CDR1 is DFQATT and CDR2 is SNEGSKA in the germline V gene (reference sequence). The trim removed 3 bases at V and 2 bases at J, leaving 6 bases unmatched.

This clonotype was seen a few times. The V gene is TRBV2, the J gene TRBJ2-3, with TRBD2 matching 13 bases. From germline, CDR1 is SNHLY and CDR2 FYNNEI. This CDR3 comprises 14 residues. With 6 bases clipped from V and 10 bases from J, the junction kept 7 bases outside the gene matches. The CDR3: CASSAGTSGDPQYF. The DNA of the CDR3 is TGTGCCAGCAGCGCCGGGACTAGCGGGGATCCGCAGTATTTT.

J is TRBJ2-1 and V is TRBV30, with 7 positions matching TRBD1. Germline CDR1 and CDR2: GTSNPN and SVGIG (reference sequence). This CDR3 has 12 amino acids. V lost 5 bases and J lost 4; bases outside the gene matches: 2. In DNA form, the CDR3 reads TGTGCCTGGGGGACAGCGTACAATGAGCAGTTCTTC. Its protein is CAWGTAYNEQFF.

Turning to this clonotype: The junction does not match germline at one end; this may be a read error. This chain uses TRBV29-1 with TRBJ1-4; no clear D. The CDR3 runs to 13 residues. Germline V gene lookup returns CDR1 SQVTM and CDR2 ANQGSEA. CDR3 DNA sequence: TGCAGCTGTAGATCGCCCTCAGGCGAAAAACGGTTTTTT. It yields the protein CSCRSPSGEKRFF. The complete variable domain, with remaining parts taken from reference TRBV29-1 and TRBJ1-4, reads SAVISQKPSRDICQRGTSLTIQCQVDSQVTMMFWYRQQPGQSLTLIATANQGSEATYESGFVIDKFPISRPNLTFSTLTVSNMSPEDSSIYLCSCRSPSGEKRFFGSGTQLSVL.

The table lists this clonotype with a few counts. The chain uses TRBV20-1 and TRBJ2-5; D call uncertain. CDR3 length equals 14 residues. CDR1 is DFQATT, CDR2 SNEGSKA, per germline (reference sequence). Trimming cost V 6 bases and J 0 bases, with 14 bases left between them. CDR3 DNA: TGCAGTGCCCCGGCAACAGCAAACCAAGAGACCCAGTACTTC. It yields the protein CSAPATANQETQYF.

With regard to this clonotype: This CDR3 is missing its conserved last phenylalanine or tryptophan, likely due to a read error. The CDR3 reads CASSVVGQGYADTQYL. In DNA form, the CDR3 reads TGTGCCAGCAGCGTGGTGGGGCAGGGGTACGCAGATACGCAGTATTTG. The chain combines TRBV7-2 with TRBJ2-3; the D gene is possibly TRBD1 (6 bases). The CDR3 spans 16 residues. Germline V lookup: CDR1 SGHTA, CDR2 FQGNSA. Between the trimmed V and J ends, which lost 5 bases and 4 bases, there was a span of 19 bases.

This clonotype has just a few counts. The CDR3 reads CSANSGQQETQYF. The CDR3 DNA sequence: TGCAGTGCTAATTCTGGACAGCAAGAGACCCAGTACTTC. The rearrangement links TRBV20-1 to TRBJ2-5; D possibly corresponds to TRBD1 (6 bases). Germline CDR1 reads DFQATT; CDR2 reads SNEGSKA (reference sequence). Deletions cut 4 bases from V and 2 bases from J, with 11 bases between. The CDR3 is 13 residues long.

About this clonotype itself: A read error may account for a junction end that differs from germline. J is TRBJ2-3 and V is TRBV6-5; D not resolved. The CDR3 is 14 residues long. Germline V gene lookup returns CDR1 MNHEY and CDR2 SVGAGI. CDR3 sequence reads: CASSAYRGTDAQYF. The CDR3 region has the DNA TGTGCCAGCAGTGCGTACCGTGGCACAGATGCGCAGTATTTT.